The next 29 T cell receptor beta chains were all read from a single sample in a study of shared T cell receptors in the human thymus. Produced via immunoSEQ multiplex PCR; TCRdb's table is partial and in-frame only. The profile covers about 660,000 clones, with around 89% appearing a single time and 0.01% taken by the ten largest. The sample also formed part of further work on human thymus T cells.

Sequences were obtained from thymocytes. These receptors all come from a boy in the first two years of life with a congenital heart defect.

The chain uses TRBV7-9 and TRBJ1-3, with D hard to call. Germline assignment: CDR1 SEHNR and CDR2 FQNEAQ (reference sequence). Trimming stripped 5 bases from V and 4 bases from J, with 9 bases between. The CDR3 sequence is 13 residues long. The CDR3 bases are TGTGCCAGCAGCCGGGAATCGGGAAACACCATATATTTT. Translating gives CASSRESGNTIYF.

The chain employs TRBV6-5 and TRBJ2-2, with D unresolved. CDR1 and CDR2 from the germline V gene are MNHEY and SVGAGI. V lost 7 bases, J lost 9 bases, and 9 bases lay in between. The CDR3 runs 11 residues. CDR3 protein: CASKRNRELFF. The CDR3 DNA sequence: TGTGCCAGCAAGAGGAACAGGGAGCTGTTTTTT.

The J gene is TRBJ1-2, the V gene TRBV28; TRBD1 agrees at 10 bases. Losses at the gene ends were 4 bases for V and 5 bases for J; bases not matched to a gene: 10. Germline CDR1 MDHEN, CDR2 SYDVKM. This CDR3 contains 16 residues. DNA of the CDR3: TGTGCCAGCAGTTCGCGGGACAGGGGTCTCATGTATGGCTACACCTTC. Its translation is CASSSRDRGLMYGYTF.

The genes are TRBV27 and TRBJ2-7; TRBD1 matches at 11 bases. This CDR3 spans 15 amino acids. In germline, CDR1 is MNHEY, CDR2 SMNVEV (reference sequence). The V and J ends lost 5 bases and 4 bases, in that order; junction bases with no gene match: 7. In nucleotides, the CDR3 is TGTGCCAGCAGTACCGGACAGGGGGCGCGGTACGAGCAGTACTTC. It encodes CASSTGQGARYEQYF.

V is TRBV18 and J is TRBJ2-7; 10 bases agree with TRBD2. The germline CDR1 and CDR2 sequences are KGHSH and LQKENI. J was trimmed by 2 bases and V by 1 base; bases with no gene match: 2. This CDR3 comprises 15 residues. The CDR3 bases are TGTGCCAGCTCACCACGACTAGCGGGTGCCTACGAGCAGTACTTC. Protein sequence: CASSPRLAGAYEQYF.

Points on this clone: Other DNA sequences in the sample encode the same CDR3. This chain uses TRBV2 with TRBJ2-7; TRBD1 agrees at 10 bases. CDR1 is SNHLY and CDR2 is FYNNEI in the germline V gene. The CDR3 runs 15 residues. The junction had 2 bases not matched to a gene; V was cut back by 1 base and J by 2 bases. In DNA form, the CDR3 reads TGTGCCAGCAGTGAAGAGGGACAGGGGACCTACGAGCAGTACTTC. As protein: CASSEEGQGTYEQYF.

V usage is TRBV7-9 and J usage is TRBJ2-7; D remains unclear. Germline CDR1 SEHNR, CDR2 FQNEAQ (reference sequence). V was shortened by 6 bases and J by 2 bases, with 8 bases between the two germline ends. The CDR3 runs 12 residues. The CDR3, as DNA: TGTGCCAGCAGTCCAACTGCCTACGAGCAGTACTTC. It codes for CASSPTAYEQYF.

The chain couples TRBV9 to TRBJ2-3, with D possibly TRBD2 on 5 matching bases. Germline V CDR1 and CDR2: SGDLS, YYNGEE. This CDR3 has 15 residues. V lost 2 bases, J lost 0 bases, and 10 bases lay in between. Here the CDR3 reads CASSVKRTSTDTQYF. In DNA form, the CDR3 reads TGTGCCAGCAGCGTTAAGCGGACTAGCACAGATACGCAGTATTTT. The entire variable domain, with the rest obtained from reference TRBV9 and TRBJ2-3, is as follows: DSGVTQTPKHLITATGQRVTLRCSPRSGDLSVYWYQQSLDQGLQFLIQYYNGEERAKGNILERFSAQQFPDLHSELNLSSLELGDSALYFCASSVKRTSTDTQYFGPGTRLTVL.

V is TRBV11-2 and J is TRBJ2-6; 10 positions agree with TRBD1. CDR3 size: 17 residues. Germline lookup yields CDR1 SGHAT and CDR2 FQNNGV. V lost 5 bases and J lost 3; bases outside the gene matches: 7. The CDR3 here is CASSLRQGAFGANVLTF. The CDR3 DNA follows: TGTGCCAGCAGCCTGAGACAGGGGGCTTTTGGGGCCAACGTCCTGACTTTC.

The chain couples TRBV6-5 to TRBJ2-3; weak D call: TRBD2 (5 bases). The ends were cut back, 3 bases at V and 3 bases at J, with 10 bases in the middle. From germline, CDR1 is MNHEY and CDR2 SVGAGI. CDR3 size: 14 residues. The DNA of the CDR3 is TGTGCCAGCAGTTATACGGGGTTGACAGATACGCAGTATTTT. It specifies CASSYTGLTDTQYF.

The chain couples TRBV4-1 to TRBJ2-3; D unresolved. Trimming shortened V by 1 base and J by 3 bases, and 11 bases separated the two germline ends. Germline CDR1 reads MGHRA; CDR2 reads YSYEKL. The CDR3 sequence is 15 residues long. This chain's CDR3 is CASSQGARGTDTQYF. CDR3 bases: TGCGCCAGCAGCCAAGGCGCCCGCGGTACAGATACGCAGTATTTT.

The rearrangement uses TRBV6-6 and TRBJ2-2, with 11 bases aligning to TRBD2. This CDR3 is 16 amino acids long. The junction had 7 bases not matched to a gene; V was cut back by 6 bases and J by 4 bases. Germline CDR1 MNHNY, CDR2 SVGAGI (reference sequence). The CDR3 loop is CASRNTSGSGTGELFF. The CDR3 nucleotides read TGTGCCAGCAGGAACACTAGCGGGAGTGGCACCGGGGAGCTGTTTTTT.

The CDR3 nucleotides read TGTGCCAGCAGCCAAGTCCGGGACAGGGGGGAAGCTTTCTTT. It specifies CASSQVRDRGEAFF. The rearrangement links TRBV14 to TRBJ1-1, with 11 bases fitting TRBD1. The junction had 3 bases not matched to a gene; V was cut back by 1 base and J by 8 bases. The CDR3 is 14 residues long. Germline V gene lookup returns CDR1 SGHDN and CDR2 FVKESK.

This clone was seen more than once but under ten times. This sequence joins TRBV6-5 and TRBJ2-5; 10 nucleotides agree with TRBD2. The CDR3 loop spans 14 amino acids. Per the germline V gene, CDR1 is MNHEY and CDR2 is SVGAGI. V gave up 10 bases and J gave up 2 bases; unmatched junction bases: 7. DNA of the CDR3: TGTGCCACCGGACTAGCGGCTTCACAAGAGACCCAGTACTTC. This sequence encodes CATGLAASQETQYF.

The V gene is TRBV27, the J gene TRBJ2-7, with 10 bases lining up with TRBD1. Germline V gives CDR1 MNHEY, CDR2 SMNVEV (reference sequence). The ends lost 3 bases at V and 3 bases at J; junction bases unmatched: 5. This CDR3 has 15 amino acids. The CDR3 nucleotides read TGTGCCAGCAGTTTTGCCGGGACAGGGGACTACGAGCAGTACTTC. Its translation: CASSFAGTGDYEQYF.

CDR3 loop: CASSQEEAGGNTGELFF. CDR3 coding DNA: TGCGCCAGCAGCCAAGAAGAAGCGGGGGGGAACACCGGGGAGCTGTTTTTT. This rearrangement joins TRBV4-1 to TRBJ2-2; 9 bases are a match to TRBD2. This CDR3 is 17 amino acids long. Trimming removed 0 bases from V and 1 base from J; junction bases left unmatched: 3. Germline CDR1 reads MGHRA; CDR2 reads YSYEKL.

The chain links TRBV27 to TRBJ2-7; maybe TRBD1 (6 bases). This CDR3 is built from 13 residues. Between the trimmed V and J ends, which lost 6 bases and 3 bases, there was a span of 12 bases. CDR1 MNHEY and CDR2 SMNVEV come from the germline V gene (reference sequence). The CDR3 sequence is CASRQGRDYEQYF. The CDR3 DNA reads TGTGCCAGCAGACAGGGAAGGGACTACGAGCAGTACTTC.

This clone was counted once. The chain links TRBV30 to TRBJ2-5; 11 positions agree with TRBD1. CDR3 size: 17 residues. Germline-derived CDR1 and CDR2 are GTSNPN and SVGIG (reference sequence). Trimming removed 2 bases from V and 4 bases from J; junction bases left unmatched: 12. The CDR3 DNA is TGTGCCTGGAGTTACTGGGCCGGGACAGGGGGGAGAGAGACCCAGTACTTC. This gives the protein CAWSYWAGTGGRETQYF.

V usage is TRBV5-1 and J usage is TRBJ1-1; unclear D gene. The ends were cut back, 4 bases at V and 3 bases at J, with 19 bases in the middle. This CDR3 region has 16 residues. Germline V gene data show CDR1 as SGHRS and CDR2 as YFSETQ. The CDR3 spells CASSARDLWADTEAFF. CDR3 nucleotide sequence: TGCGCCAGCAGCGCCCGGGATCTTTGGGCGGACACTGAAGCTTTCTTT.

The genes are TRBV28 and TRBJ2-3, with 7 bases lining up with TRBD1. The CDR3 covers 15 residues. The ends lost 1 base at V and 2 bases at J; junction bases unmatched: 3. Germline values: CDR1 MDHEN, CDR2 SYDVKM. CDR3 protein: CASSLSGGHTDTQYF. CDR3 nucleotide sequence: TGTGCCAGCAGTTTATCAGGGGGTCACACAGATACGCAGTATTTT.

The gene calls are TRBV7-9 and TRBJ2-7; no clear D. The CDR3 has 12 amino acids. The germline gives CDR1 SEHNR, CDR2 FQNEAQ (reference sequence). V lost 4 bases and J lost 5, with 9 bases in between. This CDR3 is CASSSYQDEQYF. The DNA of the CDR3 is TGTGCCAGCAGCTCATACCAGGACGAGCAGTACTTC.

V usage is TRBV6-5 and J usage is TRBJ1-1, with 7 positions matching TRBD1. The length of the CDR3 is 15 residues. CDR1 and CDR2 (germline): MNHEY, SVGAGI. V shed 5 bases and J 5 bases; nucleotides not matched to a gene: 11. In DNA, the CDR3 is TGTGCCAGCAGTCCCCGGGGGAAGGGGGCTACTGAAGCTTTCTTT. It translates to CASSPRGKGATEAFF.

The chain uses TRBV2 and TRBJ2-7; the match to TRBD2 covers 9 bases. The V gene end was trimmed by 3 bases and the J gene end by 4 bases; junction bases not matched to a gene: 4. This CDR3 spans 14 amino acids. Germline V gene sequence: CDR1 SNHLY, CDR2 FYNNEI. DNA for the CDR3: TGTGCCAGCAGTGACAGCGGGAGGATTTACGAGCAGTACTTC. Translation gives CASSDSGRIYEQYF.

The V call is TRBV27, the J call TRBJ2-7; 10 bases match TRBD1. The germline CDR1 and CDR2 sequences are MNHEY and SMNVEV (reference sequence). After removal of 4 bases from V and 2 bases from J, the junction contained 2 bases not matched to a gene. This CDR3 comprises 14 residues. CDR3 sequence (DNA): TGTGCCAGCAGTTGGACAGGGGGGGCCTACGAGCAGTACTTC. It yields the protein CASSWTGGAYEQYF.

The genes are TRBV2 and TRBJ2-5; TRBD1 matches 9 bases. With the DNA end fitting TRBJ2-7 better, the J assignment may be wrong. Per the germline V gene, CDR1 is SNHLY and CDR2 is FYNNEI. CDR3 length equals 14 residues. The CDR3 sequence is CASSTGTGRREQYF. The CDR3 DNA is TGTGCCAGCAGCACCGGGACAGGGAGGCGCGAGCAGTACTTC.

The V and J genes are TRBV27 and TRBJ2-7; 7 nucleotides agree with TRBD2. Per the germline V gene, CDR1 is MNHEY and CDR2 is SMNVEV (reference sequence). The J segment lost 2 bases and the V segment lost 6 bases, leaving 10 bases of the junction unmatched. The CDR3 is 15 residues long. The CDR3 loop reads CASSGGEGCPYEQYF. For the CDR3, the DNA is TGTGCCAGCAGCGGAGGGGAGGGATGCCCCTACGAGCAGTACTTC.

The rearrangement uses TRBV7-3 and TRBJ2-3; the match to TRBD2 covers 11 bases. This CDR3 region has 18 residues. J gave up 0 bases and V 1 base, and 6 bases lay outside the gene matches. The V gene's germline CDR1 is SGHTA and CDR2 FQGTGA. The CDR3, as DNA: TGTGCCAGCAGCTTAATTTTAGCGGGAGGGCCGAGCACAGATACGCAGTATTTT. Protein product: CASSLILAGGPSTDTQYF.

The chain carries TRBV4-3 and TRBJ2-2, with D perhaps TRBD1 (5 bases). CDR3 length: 14 amino acids. The germline CDR1 and CDR2 sequences are LGHNA and YSLEER. Deletions cut 3 bases from V and 2 bases from J, with 7 bases between. The CDR3 is CASSQDTNTGELFF. The CDR3 nucleotides are TGCGCCAGCAGCCAGGACACCAACACCGGGGAGCTGTTTTTT.

This chain links TRBV5-1 with TRBJ2-3; TRBD1 is a possible D gene (5 bases). The CDR3 runs 14 residues. Per germline, CDR1 SGHRS and CDR2 YFSETQ. The V end lost 3 bases, the J end lost 2 bases, and 10 bases lay between the germline ends. The CDR3 region has the DNA TGCGCCAGCAGCTCCCAGGGCCTCACAGATACGCAGTATTTT. Its translation: CASSSQGLTDTQYF.